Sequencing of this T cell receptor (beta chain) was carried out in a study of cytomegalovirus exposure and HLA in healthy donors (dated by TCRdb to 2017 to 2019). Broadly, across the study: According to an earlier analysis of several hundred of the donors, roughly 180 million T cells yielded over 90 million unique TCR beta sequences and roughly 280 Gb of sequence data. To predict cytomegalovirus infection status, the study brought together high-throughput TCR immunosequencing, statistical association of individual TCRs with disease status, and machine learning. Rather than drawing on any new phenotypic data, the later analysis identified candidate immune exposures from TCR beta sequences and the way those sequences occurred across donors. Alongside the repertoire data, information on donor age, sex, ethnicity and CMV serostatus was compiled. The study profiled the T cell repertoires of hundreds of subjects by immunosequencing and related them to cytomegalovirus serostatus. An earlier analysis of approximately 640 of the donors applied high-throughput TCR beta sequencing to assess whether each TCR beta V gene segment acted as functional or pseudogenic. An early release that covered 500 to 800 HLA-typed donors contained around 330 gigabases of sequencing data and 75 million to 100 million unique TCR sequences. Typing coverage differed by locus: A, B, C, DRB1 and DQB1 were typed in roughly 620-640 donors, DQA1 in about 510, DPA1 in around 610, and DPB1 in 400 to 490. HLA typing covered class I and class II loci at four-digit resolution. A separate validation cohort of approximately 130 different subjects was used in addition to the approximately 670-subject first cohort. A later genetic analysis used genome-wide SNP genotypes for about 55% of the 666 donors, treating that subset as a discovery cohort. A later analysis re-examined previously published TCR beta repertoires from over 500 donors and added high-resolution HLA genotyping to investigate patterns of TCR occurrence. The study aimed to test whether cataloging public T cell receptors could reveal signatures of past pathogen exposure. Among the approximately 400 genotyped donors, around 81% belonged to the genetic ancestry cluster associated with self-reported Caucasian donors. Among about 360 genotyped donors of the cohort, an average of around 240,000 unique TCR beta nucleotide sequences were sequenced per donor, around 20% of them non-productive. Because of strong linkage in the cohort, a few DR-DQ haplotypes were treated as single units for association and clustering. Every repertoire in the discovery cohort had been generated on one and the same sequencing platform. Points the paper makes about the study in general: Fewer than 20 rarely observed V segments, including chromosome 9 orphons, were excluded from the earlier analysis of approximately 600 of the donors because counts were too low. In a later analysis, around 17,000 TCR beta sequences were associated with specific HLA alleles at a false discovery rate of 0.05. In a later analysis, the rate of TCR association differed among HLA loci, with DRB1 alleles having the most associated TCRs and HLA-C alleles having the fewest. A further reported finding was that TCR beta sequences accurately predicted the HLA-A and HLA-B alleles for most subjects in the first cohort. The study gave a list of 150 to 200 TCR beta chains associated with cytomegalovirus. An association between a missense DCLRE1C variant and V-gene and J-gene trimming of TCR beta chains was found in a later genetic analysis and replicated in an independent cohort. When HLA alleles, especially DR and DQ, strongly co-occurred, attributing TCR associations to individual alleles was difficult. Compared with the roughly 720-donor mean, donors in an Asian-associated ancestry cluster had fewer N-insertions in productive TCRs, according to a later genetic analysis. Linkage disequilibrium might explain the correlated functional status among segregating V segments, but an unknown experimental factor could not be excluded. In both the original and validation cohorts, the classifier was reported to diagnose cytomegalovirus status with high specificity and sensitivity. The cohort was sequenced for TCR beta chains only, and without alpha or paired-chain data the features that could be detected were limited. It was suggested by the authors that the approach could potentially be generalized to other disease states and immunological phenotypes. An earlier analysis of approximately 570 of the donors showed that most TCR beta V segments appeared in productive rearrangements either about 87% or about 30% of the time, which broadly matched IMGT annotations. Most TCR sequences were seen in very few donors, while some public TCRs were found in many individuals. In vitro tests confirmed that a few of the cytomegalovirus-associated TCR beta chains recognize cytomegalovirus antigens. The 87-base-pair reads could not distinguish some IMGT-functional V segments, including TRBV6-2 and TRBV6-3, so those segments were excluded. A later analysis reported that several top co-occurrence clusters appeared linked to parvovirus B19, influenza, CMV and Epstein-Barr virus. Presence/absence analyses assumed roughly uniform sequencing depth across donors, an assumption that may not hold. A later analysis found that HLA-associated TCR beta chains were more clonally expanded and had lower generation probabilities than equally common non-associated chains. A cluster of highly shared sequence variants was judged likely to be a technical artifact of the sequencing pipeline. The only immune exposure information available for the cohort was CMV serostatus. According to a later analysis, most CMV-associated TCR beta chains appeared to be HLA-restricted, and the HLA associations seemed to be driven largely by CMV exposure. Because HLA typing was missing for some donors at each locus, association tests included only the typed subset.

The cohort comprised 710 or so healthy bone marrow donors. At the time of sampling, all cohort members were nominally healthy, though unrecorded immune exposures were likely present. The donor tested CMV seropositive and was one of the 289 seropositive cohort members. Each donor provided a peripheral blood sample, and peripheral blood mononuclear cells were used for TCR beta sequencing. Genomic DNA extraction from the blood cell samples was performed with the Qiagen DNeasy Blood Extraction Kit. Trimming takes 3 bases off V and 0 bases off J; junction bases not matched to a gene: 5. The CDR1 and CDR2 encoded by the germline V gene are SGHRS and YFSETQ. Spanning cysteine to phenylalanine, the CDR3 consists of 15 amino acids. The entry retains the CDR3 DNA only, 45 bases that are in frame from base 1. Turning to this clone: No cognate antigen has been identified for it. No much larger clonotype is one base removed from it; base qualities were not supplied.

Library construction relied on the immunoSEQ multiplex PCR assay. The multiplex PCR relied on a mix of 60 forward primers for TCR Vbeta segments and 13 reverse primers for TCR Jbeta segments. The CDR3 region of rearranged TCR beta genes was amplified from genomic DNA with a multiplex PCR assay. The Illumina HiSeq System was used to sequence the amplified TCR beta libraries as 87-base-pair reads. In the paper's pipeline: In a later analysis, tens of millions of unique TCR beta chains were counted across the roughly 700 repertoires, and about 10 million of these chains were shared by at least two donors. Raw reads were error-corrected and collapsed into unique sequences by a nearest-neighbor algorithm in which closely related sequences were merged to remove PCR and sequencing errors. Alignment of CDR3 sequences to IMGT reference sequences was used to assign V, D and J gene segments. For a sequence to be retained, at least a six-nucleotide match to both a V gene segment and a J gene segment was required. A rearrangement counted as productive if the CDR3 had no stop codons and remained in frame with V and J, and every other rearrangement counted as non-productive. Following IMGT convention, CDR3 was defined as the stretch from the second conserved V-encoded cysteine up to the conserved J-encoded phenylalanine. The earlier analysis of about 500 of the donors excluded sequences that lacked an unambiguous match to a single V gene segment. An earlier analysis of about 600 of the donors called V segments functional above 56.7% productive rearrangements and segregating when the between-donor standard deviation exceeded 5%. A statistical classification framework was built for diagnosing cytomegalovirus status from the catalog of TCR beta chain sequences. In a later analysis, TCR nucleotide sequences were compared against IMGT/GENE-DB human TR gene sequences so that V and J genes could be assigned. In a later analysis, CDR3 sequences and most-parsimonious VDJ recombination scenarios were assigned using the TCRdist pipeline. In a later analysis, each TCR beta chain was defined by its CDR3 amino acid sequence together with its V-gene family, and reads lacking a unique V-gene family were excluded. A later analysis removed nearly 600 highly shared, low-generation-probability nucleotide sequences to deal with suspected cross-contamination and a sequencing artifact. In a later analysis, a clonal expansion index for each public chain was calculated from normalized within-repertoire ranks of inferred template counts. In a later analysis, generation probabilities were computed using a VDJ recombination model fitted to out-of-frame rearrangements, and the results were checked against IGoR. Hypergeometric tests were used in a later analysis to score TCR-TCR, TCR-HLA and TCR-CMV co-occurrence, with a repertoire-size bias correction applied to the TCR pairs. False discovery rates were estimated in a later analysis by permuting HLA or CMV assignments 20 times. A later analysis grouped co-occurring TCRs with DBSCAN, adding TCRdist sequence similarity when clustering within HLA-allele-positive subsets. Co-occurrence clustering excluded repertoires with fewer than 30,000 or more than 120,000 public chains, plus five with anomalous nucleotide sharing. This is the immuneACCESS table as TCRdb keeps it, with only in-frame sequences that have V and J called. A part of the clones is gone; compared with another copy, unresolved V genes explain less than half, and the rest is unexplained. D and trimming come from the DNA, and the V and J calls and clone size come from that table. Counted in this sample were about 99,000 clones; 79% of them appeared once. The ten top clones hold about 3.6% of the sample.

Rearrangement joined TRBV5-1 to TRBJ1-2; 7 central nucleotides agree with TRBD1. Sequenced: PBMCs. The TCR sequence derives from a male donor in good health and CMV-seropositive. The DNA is TGCGCCAGCAGCTCGGGGGACAGCTCTAACTATGGCTACACCTTC. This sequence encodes CASSSGDSSNYGYTF.